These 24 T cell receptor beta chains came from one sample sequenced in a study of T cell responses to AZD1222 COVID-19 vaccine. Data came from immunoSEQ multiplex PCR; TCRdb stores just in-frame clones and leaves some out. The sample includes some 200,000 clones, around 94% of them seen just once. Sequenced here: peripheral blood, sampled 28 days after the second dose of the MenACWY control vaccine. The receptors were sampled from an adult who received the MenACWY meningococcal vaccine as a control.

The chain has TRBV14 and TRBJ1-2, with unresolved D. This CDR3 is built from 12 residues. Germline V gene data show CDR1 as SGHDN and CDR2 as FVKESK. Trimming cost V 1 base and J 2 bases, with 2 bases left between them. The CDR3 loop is CASSQGNYGYTF. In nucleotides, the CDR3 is TGTGCCAGCAGCCAAGGAAACTATGGCTACACCTTC.

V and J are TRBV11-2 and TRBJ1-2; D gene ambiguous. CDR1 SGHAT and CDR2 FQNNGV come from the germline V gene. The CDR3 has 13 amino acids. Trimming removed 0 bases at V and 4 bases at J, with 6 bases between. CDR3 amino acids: CASSLDSFYGYTF. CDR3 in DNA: TGTGCCAGCAGCTTAGACAGCTTCTATGGCTACACCTTC.

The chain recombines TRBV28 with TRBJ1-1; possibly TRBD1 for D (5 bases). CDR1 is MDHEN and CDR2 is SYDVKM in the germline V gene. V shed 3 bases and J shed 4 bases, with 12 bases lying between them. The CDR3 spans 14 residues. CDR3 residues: CASSFRGVSTEAFF. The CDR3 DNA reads TGTGCCAGCAGTTTCCGAGGGGTTAGCACTGAAGCTTTCTTT.

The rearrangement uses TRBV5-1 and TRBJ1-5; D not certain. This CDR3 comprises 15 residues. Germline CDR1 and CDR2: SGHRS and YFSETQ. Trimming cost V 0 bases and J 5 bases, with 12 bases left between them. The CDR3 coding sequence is TGCGCCAGCAGCTTGGACGGACTCAAAGATCAGCCCCAGCATTTT. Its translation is CASSLDGLKDQPQHF.

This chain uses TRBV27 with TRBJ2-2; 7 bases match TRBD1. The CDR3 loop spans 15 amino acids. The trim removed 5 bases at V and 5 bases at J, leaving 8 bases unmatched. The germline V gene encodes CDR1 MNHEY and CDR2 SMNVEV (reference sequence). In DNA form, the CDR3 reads TGTGCCAGCAGTGAACAAATACAGGGGACCGGGGAGCTGTTTTTT. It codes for CASSEQIQGTGELFF.

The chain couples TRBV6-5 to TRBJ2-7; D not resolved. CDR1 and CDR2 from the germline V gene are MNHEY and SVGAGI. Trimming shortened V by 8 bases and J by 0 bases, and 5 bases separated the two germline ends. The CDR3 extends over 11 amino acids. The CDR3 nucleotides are TGTGCCAGCGGCGCCTCCTACGAGCAGTACTTC. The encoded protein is CASGASYEQYF.

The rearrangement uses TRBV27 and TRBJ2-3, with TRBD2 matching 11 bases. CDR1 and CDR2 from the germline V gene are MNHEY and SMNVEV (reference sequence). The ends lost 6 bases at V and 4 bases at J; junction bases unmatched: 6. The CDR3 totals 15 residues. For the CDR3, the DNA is TGTGCCAGCAGGGGAACTAGCGGGAGAGCAGATACGCAGTATTTT. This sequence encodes CASRGTSGRADTQYF.

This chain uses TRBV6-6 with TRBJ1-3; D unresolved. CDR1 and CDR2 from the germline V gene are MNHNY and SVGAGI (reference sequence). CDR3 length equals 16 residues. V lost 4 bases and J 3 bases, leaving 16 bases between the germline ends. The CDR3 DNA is TGTGCCAGCAGTTGGCCTGGGCAGGCCGTTGGAAACACCATATATTTT. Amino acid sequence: CASSWPGQAVGNTIYF.

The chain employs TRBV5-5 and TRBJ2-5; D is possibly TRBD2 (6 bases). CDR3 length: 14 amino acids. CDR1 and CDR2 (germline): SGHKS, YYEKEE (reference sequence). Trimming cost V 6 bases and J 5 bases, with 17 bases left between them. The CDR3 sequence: CASTVVGGMETQYF. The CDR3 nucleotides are TGTGCCAGCACCGTGGTGGGGGGAATGGAGACCCAGTACTTC.

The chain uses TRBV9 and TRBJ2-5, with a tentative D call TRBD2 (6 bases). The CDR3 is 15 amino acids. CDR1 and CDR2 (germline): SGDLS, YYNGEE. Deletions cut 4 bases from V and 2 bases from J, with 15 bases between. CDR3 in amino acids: CASSLRDWTQETQYF. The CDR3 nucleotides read TGTGCCAGCAGCCTCCGGGACTGGACACAAGAGACCCAGTACTTC.

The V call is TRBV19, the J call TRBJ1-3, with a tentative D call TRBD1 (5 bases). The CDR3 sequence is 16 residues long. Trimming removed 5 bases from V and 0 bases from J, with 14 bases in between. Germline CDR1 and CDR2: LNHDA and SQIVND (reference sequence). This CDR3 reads CASSPNRRSSGNTIYF. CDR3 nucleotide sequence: TGTGCCAGTAGTCCTAACAGGAGAAGCTCTGGAAACACCATATATTTT.

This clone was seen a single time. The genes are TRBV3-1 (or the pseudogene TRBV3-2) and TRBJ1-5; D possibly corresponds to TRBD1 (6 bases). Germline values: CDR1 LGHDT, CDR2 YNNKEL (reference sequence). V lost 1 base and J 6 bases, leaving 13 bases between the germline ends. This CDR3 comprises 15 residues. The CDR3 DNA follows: TGTGCCAGCAGCCAAGGGAGGACAGAATCTCAGCCCCAGCATTTT. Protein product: CASSQGRTESQPQHF.

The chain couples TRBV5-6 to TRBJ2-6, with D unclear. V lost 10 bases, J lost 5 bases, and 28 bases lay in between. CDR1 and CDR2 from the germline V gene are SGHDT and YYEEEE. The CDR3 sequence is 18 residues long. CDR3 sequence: CAGVDINSHKSRANVLTF. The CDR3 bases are TGTGCCGGCGTTGATATCAATAGTCACAAAAGTCGGGCCAACGTCCTGACTTTC.

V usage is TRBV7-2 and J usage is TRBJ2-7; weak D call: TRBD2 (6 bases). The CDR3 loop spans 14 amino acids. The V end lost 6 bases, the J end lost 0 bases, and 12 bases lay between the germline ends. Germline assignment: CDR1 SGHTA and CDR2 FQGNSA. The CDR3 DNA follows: TGTGCCAGCAGTCAAGACGGGAGCTCCTACGAGCAGTACTTC. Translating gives CASSQDGSSYEQYF.

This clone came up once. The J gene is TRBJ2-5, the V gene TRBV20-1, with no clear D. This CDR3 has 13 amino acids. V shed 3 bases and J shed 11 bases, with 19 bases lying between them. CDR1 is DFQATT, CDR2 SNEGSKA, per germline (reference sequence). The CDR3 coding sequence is TGCAGTGCTAGTCTGCGTGACTTGGTATCGCAGTACTTC. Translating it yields CSASLRDLVSQYF.

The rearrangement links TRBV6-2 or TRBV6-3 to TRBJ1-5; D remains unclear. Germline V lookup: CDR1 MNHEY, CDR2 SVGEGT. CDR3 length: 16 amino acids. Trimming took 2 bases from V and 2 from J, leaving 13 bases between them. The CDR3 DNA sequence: TGTGCCAGCAGTTACCCCCCGGGAAGACGCAATCAGCCCCAGCATTTT. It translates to CASSYPPGRRNQPQHF.

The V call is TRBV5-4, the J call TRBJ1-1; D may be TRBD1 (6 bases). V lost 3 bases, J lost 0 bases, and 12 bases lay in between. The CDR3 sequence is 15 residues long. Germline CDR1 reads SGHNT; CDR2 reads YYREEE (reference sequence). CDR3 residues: CASSSPTGMNTEAFF. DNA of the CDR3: TGTGCCAGCAGCTCGCCGACAGGAATGAACACTGAAGCTTTCTTT.

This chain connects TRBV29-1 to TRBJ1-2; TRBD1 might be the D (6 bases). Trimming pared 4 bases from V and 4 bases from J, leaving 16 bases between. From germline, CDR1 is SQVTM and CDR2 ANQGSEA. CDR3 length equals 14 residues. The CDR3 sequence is CSVAGGRVSYGYTF. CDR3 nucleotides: TGCAGCGTTGCGGGGGGCAGGGTGTCCTATGGCTACACCTTC. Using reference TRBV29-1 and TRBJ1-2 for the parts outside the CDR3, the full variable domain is SAVISQKPSRDICQRGTSLTIQCQVDSQVTMMFWYRQQPGQSLTLIATANQGSEATYESGFVIDKFPISRPNLTFSTLTVSNMSPEDSSIYLCSVAGGRVSYGYTFGSGTRLTVV.

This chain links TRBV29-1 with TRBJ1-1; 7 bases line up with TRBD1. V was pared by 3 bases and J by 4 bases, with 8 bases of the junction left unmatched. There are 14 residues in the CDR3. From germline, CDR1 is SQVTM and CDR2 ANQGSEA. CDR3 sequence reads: CSVEVGQGGTEAFF. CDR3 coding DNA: TGCAGCGTTGAGGTTGGGCAGGGGGGCACTGAAGCTTTCTTT.

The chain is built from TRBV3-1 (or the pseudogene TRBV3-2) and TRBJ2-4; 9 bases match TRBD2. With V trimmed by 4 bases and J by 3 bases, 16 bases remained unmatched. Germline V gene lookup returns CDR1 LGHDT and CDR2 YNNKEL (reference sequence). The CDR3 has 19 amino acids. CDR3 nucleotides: TGTGCCAGCAGCCCCCGGGGCGTAGCGGGAGTTGGTGACAAAAACATTCAGTACTTC. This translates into CASSPRGVAGVGDKNIQYF.

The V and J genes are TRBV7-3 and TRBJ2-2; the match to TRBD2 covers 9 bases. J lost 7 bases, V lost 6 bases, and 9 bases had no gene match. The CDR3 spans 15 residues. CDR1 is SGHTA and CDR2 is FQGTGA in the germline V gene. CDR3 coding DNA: TGTGCCAGCAGATTAGGGGGACTAGCTATCGGGGAGCTGTTTTTT. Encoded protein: CASRLGGLAIGELFF.

The CDR3 DNA reads TGTGCCAGCAGCTTAGTAGGGGATAGCAATCAGCCCCAGCATTTT. This encodes CASSLVGDSNQPQHF. V usage is TRBV11-2 and J usage is TRBJ1-5, with a tentative D call TRBD1 (5 bases). V lost 1 base, J lost 0 bases, and 7 bases lay in between. CDR1 and CDR2 (germline): SGHAT, FQNNGV. The CDR3 is 15 residues long. Filled out from reference TRBV11-2 and TRBJ1-5, the complete variable domain reads EAGVAQSPRYKIIEKRQSVAFWCNPISGHATLYWYQQILGQGPKLLIQFQNNGVVDDSQLPKDRFSAERLKGVDSTLKIQPAKLEDSAVYLCASSLVGDSNQPQHFGDGTRLSIL.

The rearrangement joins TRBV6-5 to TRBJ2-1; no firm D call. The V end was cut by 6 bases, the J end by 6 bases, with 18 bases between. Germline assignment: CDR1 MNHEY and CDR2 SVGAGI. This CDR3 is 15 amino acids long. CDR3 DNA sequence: TGTGCCAGCAGACCGCTAGTGATGTTGGGCAATGAGCAGTTCTTC. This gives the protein CASRPLVMLGNEQFF.

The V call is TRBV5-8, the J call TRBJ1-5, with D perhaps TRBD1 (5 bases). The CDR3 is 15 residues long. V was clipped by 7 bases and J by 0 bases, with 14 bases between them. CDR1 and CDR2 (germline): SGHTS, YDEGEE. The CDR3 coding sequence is TGTGCCAGCCGGCGACAGACCTATAGCAATCAGCCCCAGCATTTT. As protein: CASRRQTYSNQPQHF.